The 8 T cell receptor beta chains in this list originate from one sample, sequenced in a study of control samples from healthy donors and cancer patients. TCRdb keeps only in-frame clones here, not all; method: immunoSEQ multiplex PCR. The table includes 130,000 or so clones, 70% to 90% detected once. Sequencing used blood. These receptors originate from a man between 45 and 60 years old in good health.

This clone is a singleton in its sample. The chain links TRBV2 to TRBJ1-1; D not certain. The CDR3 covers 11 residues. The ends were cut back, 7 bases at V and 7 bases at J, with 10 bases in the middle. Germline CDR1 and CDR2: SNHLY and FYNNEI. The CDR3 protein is CASKDGYEAFF. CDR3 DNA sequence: TGTGCCAGCAAGGACGGTTATGAAGCTTTCTTT.

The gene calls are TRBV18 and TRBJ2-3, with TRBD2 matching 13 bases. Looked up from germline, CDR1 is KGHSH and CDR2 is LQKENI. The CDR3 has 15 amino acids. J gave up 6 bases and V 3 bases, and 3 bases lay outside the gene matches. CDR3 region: CASSPGTSGEDTQYF. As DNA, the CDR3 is TGTGCCAGCTCACCCGGGACTAGCGGGGAGGATACGCAGTATTTT.

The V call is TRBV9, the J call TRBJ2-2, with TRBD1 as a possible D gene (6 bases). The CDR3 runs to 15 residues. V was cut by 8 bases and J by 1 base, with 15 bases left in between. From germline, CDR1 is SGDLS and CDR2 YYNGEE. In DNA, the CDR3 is TGTGCCAGTACTAAAACAGGGTTGAACACCGGGGAGCTGTTTTTT. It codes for CASTKTGLNTGELFF. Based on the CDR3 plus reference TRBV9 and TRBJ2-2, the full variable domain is DSGVTQTPKHLITATGQRVTLRCSPRSGDLSVYWYQQSLDQGLQFLIQYYNGEERAKGNILERFSAQQFPDLHSELNLSSLELGDSALYFCASTKTGLNTGELFFGEGSRLTVL.

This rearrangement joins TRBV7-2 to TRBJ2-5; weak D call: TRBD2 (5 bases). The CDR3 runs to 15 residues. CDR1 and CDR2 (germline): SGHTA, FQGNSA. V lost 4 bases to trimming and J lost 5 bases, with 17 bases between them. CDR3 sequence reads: CASSSGLKTRETQYF. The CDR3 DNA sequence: TGTGCCAGCAGCTCCGGACTGAAAACCAGGGAGACCCAGTACTTC.

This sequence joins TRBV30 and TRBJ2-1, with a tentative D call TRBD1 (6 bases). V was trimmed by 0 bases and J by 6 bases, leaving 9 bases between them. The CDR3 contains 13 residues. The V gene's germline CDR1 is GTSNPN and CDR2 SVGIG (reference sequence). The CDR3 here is CAWSVYRANEQFF. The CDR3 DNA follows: TGTGCCTGGAGTGTATACAGGGCCAATGAGCAGTTCTTC. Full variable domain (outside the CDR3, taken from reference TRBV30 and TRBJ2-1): SQTIHQWPATLVQPVGSPLSLECTVEGTSNPNLYWYRQAAGRGLQLLFYSVGIGQISSEVPQNLSASRPQDRQFILSSKKLLLSDSGFYLCAWSVYRANEQFFGPGTRLTVL.

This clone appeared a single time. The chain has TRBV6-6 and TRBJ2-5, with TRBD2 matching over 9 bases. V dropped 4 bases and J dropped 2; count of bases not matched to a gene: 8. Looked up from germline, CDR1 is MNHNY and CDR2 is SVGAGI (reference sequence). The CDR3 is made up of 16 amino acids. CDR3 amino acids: CASSSTRLAAQETQYF. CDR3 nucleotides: TGTGCCAGCAGTTCCACTCGACTAGCGGCGCAAGAGACCCAGTACTTC.

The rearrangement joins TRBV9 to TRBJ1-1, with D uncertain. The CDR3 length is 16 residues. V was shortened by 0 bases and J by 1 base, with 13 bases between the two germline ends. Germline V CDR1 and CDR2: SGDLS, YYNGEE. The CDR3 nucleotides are TGTGCCAGCAGCGTAGTTGGTGGCAGATCGAACACTGAAGCTTTCTTT. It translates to CASSVVGGRSNTEAFF.

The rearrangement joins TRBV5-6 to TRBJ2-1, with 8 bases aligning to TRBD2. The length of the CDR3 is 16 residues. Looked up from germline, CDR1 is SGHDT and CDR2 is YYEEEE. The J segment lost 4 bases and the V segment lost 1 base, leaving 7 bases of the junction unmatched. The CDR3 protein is CASSLRGGGRYNEQFF. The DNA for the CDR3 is TGTGCCAGCAGCTTGAGGGGCGGGGGGCGTTACAATGAGCAGTTCTTC.